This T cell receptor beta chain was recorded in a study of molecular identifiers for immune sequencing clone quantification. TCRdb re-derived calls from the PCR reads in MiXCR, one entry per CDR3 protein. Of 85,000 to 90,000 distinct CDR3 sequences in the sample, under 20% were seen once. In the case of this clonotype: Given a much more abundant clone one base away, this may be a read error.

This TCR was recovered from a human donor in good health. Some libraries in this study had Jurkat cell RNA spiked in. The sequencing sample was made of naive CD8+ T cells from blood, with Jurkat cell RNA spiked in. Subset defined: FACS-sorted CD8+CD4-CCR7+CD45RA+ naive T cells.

The CDR3 DNA reads TGTGCCAGCAGCTTTAGCCTAAGGACAGGGGGCTACGAGCAGTACTTC. Encoded protein: CASSFSLRTGGYEQYF. The V call is TRBV7-9, the J call TRBJ2-7, with TRBD1 identical over 10 bases. The CDR3 has 16 residues. CDR1 SEHNR and CDR2 FQNEAQ come from the germline V gene (reference sequence). The J segment lost 3 bases and the V segment lost 3 bases, leaving 8 bases of the junction unmatched.